Listed below are T cell receptor beta chains from one sample, sequenced in a study of CD8 T cells in ankylosing spondylitis. TCRdb itself ran the 5' RACE reads through MiXCR, one entry per CDR3 protein. The data hold 200,000 or so distinct CDR3 sequences, with under 15% observed a single time. What was sequenced was blood, either unsorted or a sorted T cell fraction (not recorded which). Receptors were obtained from a female donor with ankylosing spondylitis or in good health (not recorded which). CDR3s include the opening cysteine and the closing phenylalanine or tryptophan. The order of the fields is J gene, V gene, clone size, D gene, CDR3 DNA, CDR3 protein. A D gene is named only where the DNA matches it firmly. Size is stated for part of the rows, as once, few or many counts, or as a class when the clone is expanded.

>TRBJ1-2|TRBV20-1|many|TRBD1
TGCAGTGCTAGATCCGGACAGGAAAACTATGGCTACACCTTC
CSARSGQENYGYTF
>TRBJ1-2|TRBV3-1|few|TRBD1
TGTGCCAGCAGCCAAGGTCAGGGGGTGAGAGGATATGGCTACACCTTC
CASSQGQGVRGYGYTF
>TRBJ1-1|TRBV5-1|.|TRBD1
TGCGCCAGCAGCTTGGGGACAGGGGCAATGAACACTGAAGCTTTCTTT
CASSLGTGAMNTEAFF
>TRBJ1-2|TRBV12-3/TRBV12-4|many|.
TGTGCCAGCAGCCCTAAAACGTATGGCTACACCTTC
CASSPKTYGYTF
>TRBJ1-4|TRBV3-1|many|.
TGTGCCAGCAGCCAAGATGGGGGGGTTCGCGGAAAACTGTTTTTT
CASSQDGGVRGKLFF
>TRBJ2-6|TRBV12-3/TRBV12-4|many|TRBD1
TGTGCCAGCACCCTAACAGGGGCCGGGGCCAACGTCCTGACTTTC
CASTLTGAGANVLTF
>TRBJ1-1|TRBV28|few|TRBD1
TGTGCCAGCAGTGACCCGACAGGGAAGAACACTGAAGCTTTCTTT
CASSDPTGKNTEAFF
>TRBJ2-2|TRBV10-3|many|.
TGTGCCATCAGGCTAGCCGCCGGGGAGCTGTTTTTT
CAIRLAAGELFF
>TRBJ2-1|TRBV5-1|.|TRBD2
TGCGCCAGCAGCTGGAGGACTAGCGGGGCTACCTACAATGAGCAGTTCTTC
CASSWRTSGATYNEQFF
>TRBJ1-4|TRBV12-3/TRBV12-4|.|.
TGTGCCAGCAGTTTAGTTCACGGCAGGAGTTCAACTAATGAAAAACTGTTTTTT
CASSLVHGRSSTNEKLFF
>TRBJ1-1|TRBV3-1|many|TRBD1
TGTGCCAGCAGCCAAGCGACCGGACAGGTGGGAACTGAAGCTTTCTTT
CASSQATGQVGTEAFF
>TRBJ2-3|TRBV15|.|.
TGTGCCACCAGCGCCGGACCCTCAGATACGCAGTATTTT
CATSAGPSDTQYF
>TRBJ2-7|TRBV28|many|.
TGTGCCACACAGAGTTCGTCCTACGAGCAGTACTTC
CATQSSSYEQYF
>TRBJ1-2|TRBV12-3/TRBV12-4|few|TRBD1
TGTGCCAGCAGTGAGACAGGGACCTATGGCTACACCTTC
CASSETGTYGYTF
>TRBJ1-3|TRBV15|few|TRBD1
TGTGCCACCAGCCCGAGAAGGGACAGGGTGATCTCTGGAAACACCATATATTTT
CATSPRRDRVISGNTIYF
>TRBJ2-1|TRBV7-2|few|TRBD2
TGTGCCAGCAGCTTCTCTAGCGGGAGGTACAATGAGCAGTTCTTC
CASSFSSGRYNEQFF
>TRBJ2-1|TRBV5-5|many|.
TGTGCCAGCAGCTTTCCCCATTCCGATGAGCAGTTCTTC
CASSFPHSDEQFF
>TRBJ2-1|TRBV5-1|few|TRBD2
TGCGCCAGCAGCGACATTTTAGCGGGATTGGGGTTAGGGGAGCAGTTCTTC
CASSDILAGLGLGEQFF
>TRBJ2-7|TRBV12-3/TRBV12-4|many|.
TGTGCCAGCAGTTTAGGCAGGGGTGGTAAGCAGTACTTC
CASSLGRGGKQYF
>TRBJ2-1|TRBV24-1|many|.
TGTGCCACCAGTGAGGCCGGGCCGCGGAATGAGCAGTTCTTC
CATSEAGPRNEQFF
>TRBJ1-3|TRBV9|many|TRBD1
TGTGCCAGCAGCGTAGGAGCGGGGACAGGCTTCCTCTCTGGAAACACCATATATTTT
CASSVGAGTGFLSGNTIYF
>TRBJ1-5|TRBV29-1|many|.
TGCAGCGTTGAGGCAGACCCCGGTCAGCCCCAGCATTTT
CSVEADPGQPQHF
>TRBJ2-5|TRBV5-1|many|.
TGCGCCAGCAGCTTGGGCAAACAAGAGACCCAGTACTTC
CASSLGKQETQYF
>TRBJ1-2|TRBV12-3/TRBV12-4|many|.
TGTGCCAGCAGTTTTGGGGGGGCGAGTTTTAACTATGGCTACACCTTC
CASSFGGASFNYGYTF
>TRBJ2-5|TRBV5-5|many|.
TGTGCCAGCAGCCCACAGGCAACCCAAGAGACCCAGTACTTC
CASSPQATQETQYF
>TRBJ1-5|TRBV7-2|few|TRBD1
TGTGCCAGCAGCTCTACAGGGGGCGCGTATCAGCCCCAGCATTTT
CASSSTGGAYQPQHF
>TRBJ2-1|TRBV6-2/TRBV6-3|.|.
TGTGCCAGCAGACTAGGGACCCACAATGAGCAGTTCTTC
CASRLGTHNEQFF
>TRBJ1-1|TRBV6-2/TRBV6-3|many|.
TGTGCCAGCCACGGGGGCAGTTGGAACACTGAAGCTTTCTTT
CASHGGSWNTEAFF
>TRBJ2-7|TRBV6-2/TRBV6-3|many|.
TGTGCCAGCAGTTTTTCTTCCGGGACTCTCCCAGTATACTTC
CASSFSSGTLPVYF
>TRBJ2-5|TRBV7-2|many|TRBD2
TGTGCCAGCAGCTTTGGACTAGCGGGGGGAGAAGAGACCCAGTACTTC
CASSFGLAGGEETQYF
>TRBJ1-4|TRBV12-3/TRBV12-4|.|.
TGTGCCACCTGGGGGGAAGGAAAACTGTTTTTT
CATWGEGKLFF
>TRBJ2-4|TRBV12-3/TRBV12-4|many|.
TGTGCCAGCAGTAGGCCCAAAAACATTCAGTACTTC
CASSRPKNIQYF
>TRBJ1-2|TRBV20-1|.|.
TGCAGTGCCCCAGCTAACTATGGCTACACCTTC
CSAPANYGYTF
>TRBJ2-1|TRBV11-1|.|TRBD2
TGTGCCAGCAGCTTAGCGTATGGGCGGACTAGCGGGAGCGGGAGCTCCTACAATGAGCAGTTCTTC
CASSLAYGRTSGSGSSYNEQFF
>TRBJ1-6|TRBV7-6|many|.
TGTGCCAGCAGCTTAGATAATTCACCCCTCCACTTT
CASSLDNSPLHF
>TRBJ2-7|TRBV12-3/TRBV12-4|.|.
TGTGCCAGCACTCGAGGGGGGACACGGGCCTACGAGCAGTACTTC
CASTRGGTRAYEQYF
>TRBJ1-1|TRBV14|many|.
TGTGCCAGCAGCTACCGCGCAGGGGCCAACATGAACACTGAAGCTTTCTTT
CASSYRAGANMNTEAFF